This T cell receptor (beta chain) was identified during a study of OX40 agonist ivuxolimab in advanced cancers. Across the study: A diagnosis of hepatocellular carcinoma, melanoma, renal cell or head and neck cancer was present in dose-escalation patients. Partial responses were seen in three patients, one with hepatocellular carcinoma and two with cutaneous melanoma.

General study results and limits: Mean expanded clone counts were higher in CD8+ than CD4+ T cells.

As concerns this clone: Its target is unknown.

TCRdb keeps only in-frame clones here, not all; method: immunoSEQ multiplex PCR. The repertoire holds 65,000 to 80,000 clones, around 82% seen once, with approximately 8% in the top ten. Germline CDR1 MDHEN, CDR2 SYDVKM. This CDR3 has 15 residues. V gave up 7 bases and J gave up 2 bases, with 12 bases separating them. V usage is TRBV28 and J usage is TRBJ2-6, with D perhaps TRBD1 (5 bases). The source was CD4+ or CD8+ T cells sorted from blood, collected in a trial of the OX40 agonist ivuxolimab. The receptor was isolated from an adult with an advanced solid tumor such as melanoma, head and neck, liver or kidney cancer. The CDR3 DNA is TGTGCCAGCACAGACAGTACTACTGGGGCCAACGTCCTGACTTTC. Translated, it gives CASTDSTTGANVLTF.